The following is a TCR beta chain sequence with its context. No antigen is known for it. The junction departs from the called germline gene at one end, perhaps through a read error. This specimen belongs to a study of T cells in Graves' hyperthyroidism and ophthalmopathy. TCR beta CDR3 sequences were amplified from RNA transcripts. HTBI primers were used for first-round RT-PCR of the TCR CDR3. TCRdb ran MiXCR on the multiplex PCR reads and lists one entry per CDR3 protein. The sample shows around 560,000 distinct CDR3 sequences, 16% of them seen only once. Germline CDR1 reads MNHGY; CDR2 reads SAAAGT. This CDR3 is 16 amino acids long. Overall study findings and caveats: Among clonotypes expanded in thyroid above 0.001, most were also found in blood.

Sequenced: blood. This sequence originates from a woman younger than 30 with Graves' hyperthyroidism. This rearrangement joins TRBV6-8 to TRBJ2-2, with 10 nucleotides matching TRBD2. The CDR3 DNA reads TGTGCCGGCAGTTACGCGGGACTAGCGAGAGCCGGGGAGCTGTTTTTT. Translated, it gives CAGSYAGLARAGELFF.